This is a list of T cell receptor beta chains from one sample in a study of control samples from healthy donors and cancer patients. The data were produced by immunoSEQ multiplex PCR, yet TCRdb's version contains in-frame clones alone and is incomplete. The table lists about 130,000 clones, around 94% of them singletons. Sequencing input: PBMCs. The receptors stem from a man aged 60-69 years with colorectal cancer. Each CDR3 is given with its conserved first and last residue. D genes are given only for firm matches. The size field is filled for only some rows; it gives once, few, many or a size class.

j_call	clone_size	v_call	d_call	cdr3_aa	cdr3_nt
TRBJ2-3	few	TRBV11-2	TRBD2	CASSPGTRRDTQYF	TGTGCCAGCAGCCCCGGGACTAGGAGAGATACGCAGTATTTT
TRBJ2-1	-	TRBV7-2	-	CASSLGSGSYNEQFF	TGTGCCAGCAGCTTAGGTAGCGGATCCTACAATGAGCAGTTCTTC
TRBJ2-4	-	TRBV4-3	-	CASSQEGAKTIQYF	TGCGCCAGCAGCCAAGAAGGAGCCAAAACCATTCAGTACTTC
TRBJ2-2	-	TRBV4-3	TRBD1	CASSRETGGIGTGELFF	TGCGCCAGCAGCCGAGAGACAGGGGGGATAGGTACCGGGGAGCTGTTTTTT
TRBJ2-1	-	TRBV20-1	-	CSASLSYNEQFF	TGCAGTGCTAGTCTCAGCTACAATGAGCAGTTCTTC
TRBJ2-5	-	TRBV28	TRBD1	CAIQTGGSETQYF	TGTGCCATCCAGACAGGGGGCAGTGAGACCCAGTACTTC
TRBJ2-7	many	TRBV2	TRBD1	CASSEGGTGMYEQYF	TGTGCCAGCAGTGAAGGTGGGACAGGGATGTACGAGCAGTACTTC
TRBJ1-3	-	TRBV18	-	CASSPPPVRSGNTIYF	TGTGCCAGCTCACCCCCGCCGGTGCGCTCTGGAAACACCATATATTTT
TRBJ2-7	-	TRBV9	TRBD1	CASSGQGSEQYF	TGTGCCAGCAGCGGACAGGGGTCCGAGCAGTACTTC
TRBJ2-1	-	TRBV29-1	TRBD2	CSVAGGDNEQFF	TGCAGCGTTGCTGGGGGGGACAATGAGCAGTTCTTC
TRBJ1-2	-	TRBV6-6	-	CASGQQGGTGYTF	TGTGCCAGCGGTCAACAGGGAGGCACTGGCTACACCTTC
TRBJ1-1	-	TRBV5-1	-	CASSVAGTEAFF	TGCGCCAGCAGCGTTGCTGGAACTGAAGCTTTCTTT
TRBJ2-7	-	TRBV2	-	CASSEEGGLLREQYF	TGTGCCAGCAGTGAAGAGGGGGGGCTGCTGCGCGAGCAGTACTTC
TRBJ1-2	-	TRBV3-1/TRBV3-2	TRBD1	CASSLTGVANGYTF	TGTGCCAGCAGCCTGACAGGGGTGGCGAACGGCTACACCTTC
TRBJ1-2	once	TRBV9	-	CASSVGPRSDGYTF	TGTGCCAGCAGCGTAGGTCCCCGTTCGGATGGCTACACCTTC
TRBJ2-6	-	TRBV5-8	-	CASSLELFMGSLSGANVLTF	TGTGCCAGCAGCTTGGAACTCTTCATGGGATCCCTCTCTGGGGCCAACGTCCTGACTTTC
TRBJ1-1	-	TRBV27	TRBD1	CASSFLLPGQRPLDTEAFF	TGTGCCAGCAGTTTCCTCCTCCCGGGACAGAGGCCTTTGGACACTGAAGCTTTCTTT
TRBJ1-4	-	TRBV30	-	CAWSVGTYEKLFF	TGTGCCTGGAGCGTAGGGACGTATGAAAAACTGTTTTTT
TRBJ1-4	-	TRBV27	TRBD1	CASSIGTGGREKLFF	TGTGCCAGCAGTATAGGGACAGGGGGTCGCGAAAAACTGTTTTTT
TRBJ1-2	once	TRBV5-6	TRBD1	CASSGTGGRQEGYTF	TGTGCCAGCAGCGGGACAGGGGGGAGGCAAGAGGGCTACACCTTC
TRBJ2-7	-	TRBV21-1	-	CASSNGSFRVAGVLYEQYF	TGTGCCAGCAGCAACGGATCGTTCCGCGTAGCAGGGGTACTCTACGAGCAGTACTTC
TRBJ2-4	-	TRBV9	-	CASSVEGGLANIQYF	TGTGCCAGCAGCGTAGAAGGGGGGCTCGCTAACATTCAGTACTTC
TRBJ1-4	once	TRBV5-1	-	CASSSGVGGEKLFF	TGCGCCAGCAGTTCGGGGGTCGGGGGTGAAAAACTGTTTTTT
TRBJ2-1	-	TRBV10-3	-	CAISKQQPYNEQFF	TGTGCCATCAGCAAACAGCAACCCTACAATGAGCAGTTCTTC
TRBJ2-5	-	TRBV7-6	-	CASSLQRRGETQYF	TGTGCCAGCAGCTTACAACGACGGGGGGAGACCCAGTACTTC
TRBJ1-3	-	TRBV2	TRBD1	CASRGQTTISGNTIYF	TGTGCCAGCAGGGGACAGACCACCATCTCTGGAAACACCATATATTTT
TRBJ1-3	-	TRBV19	-	CASISRAGNTIYF	TGTGCCAGTATCAGCAGGGCTGGAAACACCATATATTTT
TRBJ1-4	-	TRBV6-5	TRBD1	CASIGQGRLFF	TGTGCCAGCATCGGACAGGGCAGACTGTTTTTT
TRBJ1-2	-	TRBV28	-	CASSLNSPMSYTF	TGTGCCAGCAGTTTAAACAGTCCGATGAGCTACACCTTC
TRBJ1-6	-	TRBV5-1	-	CASSIVGGSYNSPLHF	TGCGCCAGCAGTATTGTTGGGGGCTCCTATAATTCACCCCTCCACTTT
TRBJ1-5	once	TRBV6-2/TRBV6-3	-	CASSYSSQGPGNQPQHF	TGTGCCAGCAGTTACTCATCACAGGGACCCGGGAACCAGCCCCAGCATTTT
TRBJ2-7	-	TRBV7-2	-	CASSVGRLYEQYF	TGTGCCAGCAGCGTTGGACGGCTGTACGAGCAGTACTTC
TRBJ2-3	-	TRBV6-5	TRBD2	CASSYSGLAGPDTQYF	TGTGCCAGCAGTTACTCGGGACTAGCGGGGCCAGATACGCAGTATTTT
TRBJ2-7	-	TRBV5-8	-	CASSKDFYEQYF	TGTGCCAGCAGCAAGGATTTCTACGAGCAGTACTTC
TRBJ1-2	-	TRBV6-2/TRBV6-3	-	CASSSPGLVNHF	TGTGCCAGCAGTTCGCCAGGGCTAGTTAACCACTTC
TRBJ1-3	-	TRBV10-3	-	CAIGGESGNTIYF	TGTGCCATCGGGGGGGAATCTGGAAACACCATATATTTT
TRBJ1-3	once	TRBV7-9	-	CASSARQGHSGNTIYF	TGTGCCAGCAGCGCTCGTCAGGGTCACTCTGGAAACACCATATATTTT
TRBJ1-4	-	TRBV6-6	-	CASRNQGGLLEKLFF	TGTGCCAGCAGAAATCAAGGCGGTTTATTGGAAAAACTGTTTTTT
TRBJ2-7	-	TRBV25-1	-	CASSVGPTREQYF	TGTGCCAGCAGTGTCGGCCCGACCCGGGAGCAGTACTTC
TRBJ2-1	-	TRBV1	-	CTSSQDEGLTYNEQFF	TGCACCAGCAGCCAAGATGAGGGACTGACGTACAATGAGCAGTTCTTC
TRBJ2-4	-	TRBV7-9	-	CASSLAGRVDIQYF	TGTGCCAGCAGCTTAGCGGGCAGGGTAGACATTCAGTACTTC
TRBJ1-6	once	TRBV25-1	TRBD1	CASGGQGRNSPLHF	TGTGCCAGCGGAGGACAGGGTAGGAATTCACCCCTCCACTTT
TRBJ2-5	-	TRBV2	-	CASSVAETQYF	TGTGCCAGCAGTGTTGCGGAGACCCAGTACTTC
TRBJ2-1	-	TRBV30	-	CAWSGLNGVATAYEQFF	TGTGCCTGGAGTGGGTTAAACGGGGTAGCTACGGCCTATGAGCAGTTCTTC
TRBJ1-2	-	TRBV5-6	-	CASSLVGVPYGYTF	TGTGCCAGCAGCCTGGTCGGGGTTCCCTATGGCTACACCTTC
TRBJ1-2	-	TRBV25-1	-	CASSSQGRDGYTF	TGTGCCAGCAGTTCCCAGGGACGTGATGGCTACACCTTC
TRBJ2-1	-	TRBV14	-	CASSLQGVSGWDEQFF	TGTGCCAGCAGCTTACAAGGGGTTAGCGGTTGGGATGAGCAGTTCTTC
TRBJ1-3	once	TRBV5-1	-	CASSLRGDGNTIYF	TGCGCCAGCAGCTTGCGGGGGGACGGAAACACCATATATTTT
TRBJ1-1	-	TRBV5-1	-	CASSLNRPEEAFF	TGCGCCAGCAGCTTGAATCGACCGGAAGAAGCTTTCTTT
TRBJ1-1	-	TRBV6-1	-	CASSEATTGAEAFF	TGTGCCAGCAGTGAAGCGACGACAGGAGCTGAAGCTTTCTTT
TRBJ1-1	-	TRBV27	-	CASIRPGSTEAFF	TGTGCCAGCATCCGTCCTGGGAGCACTGAAGCTTTCTTT
TRBJ1-2	-	TRBV2	-	CASSEPGGTSTNGYTF	TGTGCCAGCAGTGAGCCGGGCGGAACGTCCACCAATGGCTACACCTTC